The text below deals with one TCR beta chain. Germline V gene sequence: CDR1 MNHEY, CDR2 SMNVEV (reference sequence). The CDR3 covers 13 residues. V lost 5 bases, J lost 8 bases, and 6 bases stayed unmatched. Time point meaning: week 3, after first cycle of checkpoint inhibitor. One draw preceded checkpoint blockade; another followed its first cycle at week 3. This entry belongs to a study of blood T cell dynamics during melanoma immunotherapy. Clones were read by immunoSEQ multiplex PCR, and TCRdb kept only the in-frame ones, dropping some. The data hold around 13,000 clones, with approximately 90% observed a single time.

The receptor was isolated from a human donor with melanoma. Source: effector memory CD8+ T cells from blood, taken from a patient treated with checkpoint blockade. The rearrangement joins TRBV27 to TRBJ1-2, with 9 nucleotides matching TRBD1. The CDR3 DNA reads TGTGCCAGCAGTAACAGGGGGCGGGGGGGCTACACCTTC. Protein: CASSNRGRGGYTF.